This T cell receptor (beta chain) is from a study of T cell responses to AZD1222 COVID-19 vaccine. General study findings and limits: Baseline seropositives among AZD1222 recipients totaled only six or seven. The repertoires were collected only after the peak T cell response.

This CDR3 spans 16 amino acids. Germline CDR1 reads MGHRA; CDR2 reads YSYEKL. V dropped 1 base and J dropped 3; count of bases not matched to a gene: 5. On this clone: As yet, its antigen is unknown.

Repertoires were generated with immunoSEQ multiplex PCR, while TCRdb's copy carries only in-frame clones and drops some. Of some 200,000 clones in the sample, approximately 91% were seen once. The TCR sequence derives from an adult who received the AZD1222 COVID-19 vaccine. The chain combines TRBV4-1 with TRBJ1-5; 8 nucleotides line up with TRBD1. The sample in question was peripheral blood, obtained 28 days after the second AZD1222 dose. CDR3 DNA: TGCGCCAGCAGCCAAGCAGGGGGCCAAAACAATCAGCCCCAGCATTTT. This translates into CASSQAGGQNNQPQHF.